These 22 T cell receptor beta chains share one sample of origin, sequenced in a study of blood T cell repertoires in COVID-19. The protocol was immunoSEQ multiplex PCR, while the TCRdb copy is restricted to in-frame clones and leaves out a portion. Altogether 150,000 to 200,000 clones are present, more than 75% being singletons, with the ten largest covering approximately 15%. Sequencing input: PBMCs or T cells enriched from blood (not recorded which). Every receptor here comes from a man in his 60s who had been exposed to COVID-19.

A single count supports this clone. The chain combines TRBV9 with TRBJ1-3; 7 bases map to TRBD1. V was clipped by 2 bases and J by 0 bases; unmatched bases: 8. CDR1 SGDLS and CDR2 YYNGEE come from the germline V gene. The length of the CDR3 is 17 residues. The CDR3 nucleotides are TGTGCCAGCAGCGTCACGGACAGGCTCTTCTCTGGAAACACCATATATTTT. Encoded protein: CASSVTDRLFSGNTIYF.

This chain connects TRBV9 to TRBJ2-1, with TRBD1 identical over 8 bases. V dropped 0 bases and J dropped 2; count of bases not matched to a gene: 4. Germline CDR1 and CDR2: SGDLS and YYNGEE. This CDR3 comprises 16 residues. The CDR3 DNA follows: TGTGCCAGCAGCGTAGCGGCAGGGGGCACCTACAATGAGCAGTTCTTC. Translating it yields CASSVAAGGTYNEQFF.

The rearrangement joins TRBV11-2 to TRBJ2-1; the match to TRBD2 covers 10 bases. With 4 bases clipped from V and 0 bases from J, the junction kept 6 bases outside the gene matches. The CDR3 consists of 17 residues. Germline-derived CDR1 and CDR2 are SGHAT and FQNNGV. CDR3 in amino acids: CASSYPRLAGSYNEQFF. CDR3 nucleotide sequence: TGTGCCAGCAGCTACCCTCGACTAGCGGGCTCCTACAATGAGCAGTTCTTC.

The chain employs TRBV7-6 and TRBJ1-1, with D possibly matching TRBD1 (6 bases). Looked up from germline, CDR1 is SGHVS and CDR2 is FNYEAQ. The CDR3 is 15 amino acids. V gave up 1 base and J gave up 2 bases, with 11 bases separating them. The CDR3: CASSLGTGLNTEAFF. CDR3 in DNA: TGTGCCAGCAGCTTAGGTACAGGGCTAAACACTGAAGCTTTCTTT.

J is TRBJ2-3 and V is TRBV19, with D maybe TRBD2 (5 bases). The CDR3 spans 16 residues. V lost 2 bases and J 4 bases, leaving 16 bases between the germline ends. Germline V gene data show CDR1 as LNHDA and CDR2 as SQIVND (reference sequence). CDR3 DNA sequence: TGTGCCAGTAGTATATCAGGTAGGGAGCAGGCAGATACGCAGTATTTT. This codes for CASSISGREQADTQYF.

This chain links TRBV4-2 with TRBJ2-2; possible D gene TRBD2, 5 bases. V gave up 0 bases and J gave up 4 bases, with 18 bases separating them. The CDR3 length is 18 residues. Germline V gene data show CDR1 as LGHNA and CDR2 as YNFKEQ. The CDR3: CASSQDRRLASGTGELFF. CDR3 in DNA: TGTGCCAGCAGCCAAGATCGGCGCCTAGCCTCCGGCACCGGGGAGCTGTTTTTT.

As concerns this clone: The missing conserved phenylalanine or tryptophan at the end of this CDR3 makes a read error likely. The limits of the CDR3 on the DNA are not certain, so only TCRdb's listed CDR3 is given. The chain uses TRBV12-5 and TRBJ2-7; the tabulated D call, TRBD2, remains unverified against the DNA. The CDR3 is made up of 11 amino acids, end residues included. Germline V gene data show CDR1 as LGHNT and CDR2 as FRNRAP. This CDR3 reads CASGLVLPSSI.

The chain recombines TRBV6-5 with TRBJ2-7, with a weak D call TRBD1 (7 bases). V lost 0 bases and J 3 bases, leaving 12 bases between the germline ends. The CDR3 extends over 15 amino acids. Germline V lookup: CDR1 MNHEY, CDR2 SVGAGI. CDR3 nucleotide sequence: TGTGCCAGCAGTTACTCTGCCCAGGGGGGCTACGAGCAGTACTTC. The encoded protein is CASSYSAQGGYEQYF.

The rearrangement links TRBV12-3 or TRBV12-4 to TRBJ2-7; TRBD1 might be the D (6 bases). Between the trimmed V and J ends, which lost 10 bases and 5 bases, there was a span of 18 bases. The CDR3 is 13 residues long. CDR3 nucleotide sequence: TGTGCCACCTTGCGACAGGACGGCAACGAGCAGTACTTC. Its protein product is CATLRQDGNEQYF.

The V call is TRBV30, the J call TRBJ2-5, with a possible D match to TRBD1 (5 bases). The CDR3 is 13 amino acids. V shed 2 bases and J shed 5 bases, with 12 bases lying between them. In germline, CDR1 is GTSNPN, CDR2 SVGIG (reference sequence). The CDR3 nucleotides read TGTGCCTGGAGTCGTATAGCAGGGGAGACCCAGTACTTC. Residues: CAWSRIAGETQYF. Filled out from reference TRBV30 and TRBJ2-5, the complete variable domain reads SQTIHQWPATLVQPVGSPLSLECTVEGTSNPNLYWYRQAAGRGLQLLFYSVGIGQISSEVPQNLSASRPQDRQFILSSKKLLLSDSGFYLCAWSRIAGETQYFGPGTRLLVL.

The sample holds one count of this clone. CDR3 bases: TGTGCCAGCAGCTTATTCGGGGGACCCATTAACACTGAAGCTTTCTTT. Translated, it gives CASSLFGGPINTEAFF. The chain employs TRBV7-2 and TRBJ1-1; TRBD1 might be the D (5 bases). The V end was cut by 2 bases, the J end by 2 bases, with 15 bases between. The CDR3 is 16 amino acids. The germline gives CDR1 SGHTA, CDR2 FQGNSA.

The V and J genes are TRBV19 and TRBJ2-3; 7 nucleotides match TRBD2. Per germline, CDR1 LNHDA and CDR2 SQIVND (reference sequence). The V and J ends lost 3 bases and 4 bases, in that order; junction bases with no gene match: 7. The CDR3 contains 15 residues. The CDR3 region is CASSIGGSPPDTQYF. The CDR3 DNA follows: TGTGCCAGTAGTATTGGCGGGAGTCCCCCAGATACGCAGTATTTT.

This rearrangement joins TRBV19 to TRBJ1-6; perhaps TRBD1 as D (5 bases). Germline CDR1 LNHDA, CDR2 SQIVND (reference sequence). V lost 2 bases and J 8 bases, leaving 7 bases between the germline ends. CDR3 length: 13 amino acids. Here the CDR3 reads CASSIQGDSPLHF. In nucleotides, the CDR3 is TGTGCCAGTAGTATACAGGGCGATTCACCCCTCCACTTT.

The chain is built from TRBV3-1 (or the pseudogene TRBV3-2) and TRBJ2-3, with 9 bases identical to TRBD1. The CDR3 length is 15 residues. Per the germline V gene, CDR1 is LGHDT and CDR2 is YNNKEL (reference sequence). Trimming removed 2 bases from V and 3 bases from J; junction bases left unmatched: 3. CDR3 bases: TGTGCCAGCAGCCAACCCGGGACAGGGACAGATACGCAGTATTTT. Translating it yields CASSQPGTGTDTQYF.

This clone has only one observation. This sequence joins TRBV4-2 and TRBJ2-1; 9 bases are shared with TRBD2. CDR3 size: 18 residues. CDR1 is LGHNA and CDR2 is YNFKEQ in the germline V gene. Losses at the gene ends were 0 bases for V and 8 bases for J; bases not matched to a gene: 14. The CDR3 sequence is CASSQEPVGGRAPDEQFF. CDR3 coding DNA: TGTGCCAGCAGCCAAGAACCTGTTGGCGGGAGGGCCCCCGATGAGCAGTTCTTC.

This clone was recorded a few times. This chain uses TRBV20-1 with TRBJ1-6; D may be TRBD1 (6 bases). Looked up from germline, CDR1 is DFQATT and CDR2 is SNEGSKA (reference sequence). The CDR3 is 14 amino acids. Trimming removed 3 bases at V and 12 bases at J, with 18 bases between. In DNA form, the CDR3 reads TGCAGTGCTAGTGTAGGCAGGGGCGGCGGACCCCTCCACTTT. It encodes CSASVGRGGGPLHF.

This clone has just a few counts. V usage is TRBV5-1 and J usage is TRBJ1-1; possible D gene TRBD1, 6 bases. Trimming cost V 1 base and J 0 bases, with 13 bases left between them. Germline assignment: CDR1 SGHRS and CDR2 YFSETQ. The CDR3 length is 16 residues. CDR3 loop: CASSLLGAHLNTEAFF. DNA of the CDR3: TGCGCCAGCAGCTTGTTGGGGGCCCATTTGAACACTGAAGCTTTCTTT.

The V call is TRBV2, the J call TRBJ2-1; no definite D call. Germline V gives CDR1 SNHLY, CDR2 FYNNEI. The germline V and J ends were trimmed by 10 bases and 2 bases, with 12 bases remaining between them. The CDR3 length is 13 residues. CDR3 sequence: CANSRVTYNEQFF. The DNA of the CDR3 is TGTGCCAACAGCCGGGTCACCTACAATGAGCAGTTCTTC.

The CDR3 bases are TGTGCCAGTACCCCAGCGGTGAGGGGGGCCAACGTCCTGACTTTC. Its translation: CASTPAVRGANVLTF. This rearrangement joins TRBV19 to TRBJ2-6; D is possibly TRBD2 (5 bases). The CDR3 extends over 15 amino acids. Germline CDR1 is LNHDA and CDR2 is SQIVND (reference sequence). V gave up 7 bases and J gave up 4 bases, with 14 bases separating them.

This clone was seen only once. The chain uses TRBV6-5 and TRBJ2-7; 8 bases agree with TRBD1. The germline gives CDR1 MNHEY, CDR2 SVGAGI. The CDR3 is 14 amino acids. V was clipped by 6 bases and J by 9 bases; unmatched bases: 13. CDR3 in DNA: TGTGCCAGCAGACTTAGGACAGGGCATCTGGGGCAGTACTTC. Translated: CASRLRTGHLGQYF.

The rearrangement links TRBV18 to TRBJ1-3; no reliable D call. V lost 3 bases to trimming and J lost 0 bases, with 6 bases between them. This CDR3 region has 14 residues. Germline CDR1 KGHSH, CDR2 LQKENI. CDR3 in amino acids: CASSPGSSGNTIYF. Written as DNA, the CDR3 is TGTGCCAGCTCACCCGGGAGCTCTGGAAACACCATATATTTT.

This clone was counted between two and nine times. This chain uses TRBV9 with TRBJ2-1, with D maybe TRBD2 (6 bases). Germline V gene lookup returns CDR1 SGDLS and CDR2 YYNGEE. This CDR3 is 15 amino acids long. The V gene lost 4 bases and the J gene lost 6 bases, with 17 bases spanning the gap. The CDR3 DNA follows: TGTGCCAGCAGCCGATTCCGGGACTTTTTCAATGAGCAGTTCTTC. Translated: CASSRFRDFFNEQFF. The whole variable domain, remainder taken from reference TRBV9 and TRBJ2-1, is DSGVTQTPKHLITATGQRVTLRCSPRSGDLSVYWYQQSLDQGLQFLIQYYNGEERAKGNILERFSAQQFPDLHSELNLSSLELGDSALYFCASSRFRDFFNEQFFGPGTRLTVL.